The T cell receptor (beta chain) under discussion was sequenced for a study of blood T cell repertoires in COVID-19. In the study overall: Sources were T cells, B-cell-depleted T cells, or PBMCs; the material itself was cDNA or gDNA.

A single count supports this clone. J was trimmed by 9 bases and V by 2 bases; bases with no gene match: 11. Looked up from germline, CDR1 is MGHRA and CDR2 is YSYEKL. The CDR3 has 16 amino acids. The data were produced by immunoSEQ multiplex PCR, yet TCRdb's version contains in-frame clones alone and is incomplete. The sample records under 100,000 clones, around nine tenths being singletons. The sample was peripheral blood. V usage is TRBV4-1 and J usage is TRBJ2-1; 9 bases line up with TRBD2. The source of this sequence is a woman aged 70 to 79 with acute or convalescent COVID-19. CDR3 sequence: CASSQFTPGLAFEQFF. DNA of the CDR3: TGCGCCAGCAGCCAATTTACGCCGGGACTAGCTTTTGAGCAGTTCTTC.